This TCR beta chain was profiled in a study of T cell changes during pregnancy in multiple sclerosis. Germline V CDR1 and CDR2: KGHSH, LQKENI. The CDR3 has 12 amino acids. V lost 6 bases and J lost 6, with 12 bases in between. This clone was counted once. Repertoires were generated with immunoSEQ multiplex PCR, while TCRdb's copy carries only in-frame clones and drops some. Of roughly 30,000 clones in the sample, approximately 90% were seen once. V usage is TRBV18 and J usage is TRBJ2-7, with D maybe TRBD1 (6 bases). This TCR was sampled from a female donor with multiple sclerosis, enrolled in a pregnancy study. Sequenced material: CD8+ T cells from peripheral blood mononuclear cells, taken in the second trimester of pregnancy. CDR3 in amino acids: CASSLGRGEQYF. The CDR3 coding sequence is TGTGCCAGCTCCCTGGGCAGGGGCGAGCAGTACTTC.